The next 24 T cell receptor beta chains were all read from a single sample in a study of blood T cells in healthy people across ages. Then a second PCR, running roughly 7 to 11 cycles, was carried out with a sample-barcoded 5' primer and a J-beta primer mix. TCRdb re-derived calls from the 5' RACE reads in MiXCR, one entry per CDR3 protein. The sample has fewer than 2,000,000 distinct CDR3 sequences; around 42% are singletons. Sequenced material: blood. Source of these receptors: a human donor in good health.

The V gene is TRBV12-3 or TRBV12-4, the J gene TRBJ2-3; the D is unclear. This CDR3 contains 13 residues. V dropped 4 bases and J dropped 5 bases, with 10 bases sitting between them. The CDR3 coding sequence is TGTGCCAGCAGTTGGGCCTGGGGAGATACGCAGTATTTT. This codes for CASSWAWGDTQYF.

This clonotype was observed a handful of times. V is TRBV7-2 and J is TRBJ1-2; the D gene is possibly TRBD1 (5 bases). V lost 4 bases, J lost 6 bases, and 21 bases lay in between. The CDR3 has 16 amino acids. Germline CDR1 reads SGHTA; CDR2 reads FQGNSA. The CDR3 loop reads CASSSSSGTALHGYTF. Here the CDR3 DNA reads TGTGCCAGCAGCTCAAGTTCTGGGACGGCGTTGCATGGCTACACCTTC. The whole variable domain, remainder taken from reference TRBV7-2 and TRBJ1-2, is GAGVSQSPSNKVTEKGKDVELRCDPISGHTALYWYRQSLGQGLEFLIYFQGNSAPDKSGLPSDRFSAERTGGSVSTLTIQRTQQEDSAVYLCASSSSSGTALHGYTFGSGTRLTVV.

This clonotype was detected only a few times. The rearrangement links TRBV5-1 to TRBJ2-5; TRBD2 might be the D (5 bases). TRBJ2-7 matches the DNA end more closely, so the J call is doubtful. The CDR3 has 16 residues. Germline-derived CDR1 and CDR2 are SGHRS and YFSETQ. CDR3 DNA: TGCGCCAGCAGCTTGGTGAGCACCTCTAGCTTCTACGAGCAGTACTTC. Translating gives CASSLVSTSSFYEQYF.

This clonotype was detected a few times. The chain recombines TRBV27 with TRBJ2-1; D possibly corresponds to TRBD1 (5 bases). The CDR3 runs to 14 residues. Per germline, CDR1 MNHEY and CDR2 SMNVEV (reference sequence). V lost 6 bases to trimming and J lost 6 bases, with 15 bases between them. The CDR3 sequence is CASSSGGAPNEQFF. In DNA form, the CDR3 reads TGTGCCAGCAGCTCCGGTGGGGCCCCCAATGAGCAGTTCTTC.

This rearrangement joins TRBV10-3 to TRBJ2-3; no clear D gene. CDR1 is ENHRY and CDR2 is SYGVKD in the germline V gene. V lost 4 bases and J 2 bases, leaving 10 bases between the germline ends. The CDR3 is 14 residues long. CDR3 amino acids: CAISAASSTDTQYF. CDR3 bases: TGTGCCATCAGTGCCGCCAGTTCCACAGATACGCAGTATTTT.

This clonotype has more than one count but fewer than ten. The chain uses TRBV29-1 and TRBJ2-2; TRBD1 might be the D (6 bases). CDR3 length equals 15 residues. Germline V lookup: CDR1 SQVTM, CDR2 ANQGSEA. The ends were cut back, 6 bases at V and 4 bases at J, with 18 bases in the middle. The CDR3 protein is CSVLLGGGATGELFF. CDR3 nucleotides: TGCAGCGTCCTTTTAGGTGGGGGCGCCACCGGGGAGCTGTTTTTT.

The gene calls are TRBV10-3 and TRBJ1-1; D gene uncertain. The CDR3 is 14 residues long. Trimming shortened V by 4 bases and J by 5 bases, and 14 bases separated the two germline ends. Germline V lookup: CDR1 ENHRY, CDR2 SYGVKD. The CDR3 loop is CAISVEGVGTEAFF. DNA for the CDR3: TGTGCCATCAGTGTTGAGGGAGTGGGGACTGAAGCTTTCTTT.

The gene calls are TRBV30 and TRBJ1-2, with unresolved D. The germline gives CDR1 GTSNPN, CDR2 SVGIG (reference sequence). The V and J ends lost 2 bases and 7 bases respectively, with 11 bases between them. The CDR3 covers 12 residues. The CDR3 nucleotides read TGTGCCTGGAGTCTAGGAACGGGTGGCTACACCTTC. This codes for CAWSLGTGGYTF.

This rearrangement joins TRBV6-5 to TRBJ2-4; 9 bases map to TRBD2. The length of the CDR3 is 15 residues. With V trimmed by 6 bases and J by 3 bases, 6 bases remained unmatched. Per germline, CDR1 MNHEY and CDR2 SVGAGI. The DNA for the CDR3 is TGTGCCAGCAGGAGGCGGGGGGGCGGCAAAAACATTCAGTACTTC. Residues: CASRRRGGGKNIQYF.

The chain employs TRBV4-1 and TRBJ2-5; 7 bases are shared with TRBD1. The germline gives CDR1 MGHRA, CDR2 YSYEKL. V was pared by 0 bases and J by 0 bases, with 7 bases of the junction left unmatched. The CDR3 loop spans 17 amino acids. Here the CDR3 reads CASSQDRPGTDQETQYF. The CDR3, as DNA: TGCGCCAGCAGCCAAGATCGGCCCGGGACAGACCAAGAGACCCAGTACTTC.

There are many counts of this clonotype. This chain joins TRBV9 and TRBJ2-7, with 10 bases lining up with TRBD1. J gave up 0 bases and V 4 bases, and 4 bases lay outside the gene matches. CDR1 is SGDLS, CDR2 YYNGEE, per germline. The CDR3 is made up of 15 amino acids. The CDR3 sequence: CASSPTGGRSYEQYF. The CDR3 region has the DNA TGTGCCAGCAGCCCGACAGGGGGCCGCTCCTACGAGCAGTACTTC.

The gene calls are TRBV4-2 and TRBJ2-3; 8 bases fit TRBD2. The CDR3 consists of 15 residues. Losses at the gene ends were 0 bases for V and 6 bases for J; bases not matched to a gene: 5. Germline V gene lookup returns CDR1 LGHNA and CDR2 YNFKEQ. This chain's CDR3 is CASSQETSDGDTQYF. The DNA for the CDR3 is TGTGCCAGCAGCCAAGAGACTAGCGACGGGGATACGCAGTATTTT.

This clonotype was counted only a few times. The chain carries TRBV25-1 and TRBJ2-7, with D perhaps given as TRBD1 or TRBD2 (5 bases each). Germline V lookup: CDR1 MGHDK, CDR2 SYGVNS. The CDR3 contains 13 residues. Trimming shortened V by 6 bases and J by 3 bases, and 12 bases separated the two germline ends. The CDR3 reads CASSAGTDYEQYF. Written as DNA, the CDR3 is TGTGCCAGCAGCGCCGGGACGGACTACGAGCAGTACTTC.

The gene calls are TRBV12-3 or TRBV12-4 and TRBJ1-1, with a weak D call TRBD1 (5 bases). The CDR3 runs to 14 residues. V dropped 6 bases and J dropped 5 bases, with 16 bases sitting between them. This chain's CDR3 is CASRRDQEGTEAFF. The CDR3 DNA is TGTGCCAGCAGACGGGACCAAGAAGGGACTGAAGCTTTCTTT.

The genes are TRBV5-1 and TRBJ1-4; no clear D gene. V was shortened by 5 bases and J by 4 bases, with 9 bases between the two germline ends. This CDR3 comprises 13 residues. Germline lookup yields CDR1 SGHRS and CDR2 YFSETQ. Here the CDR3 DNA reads TGCGCCAGCAGGTTCAGCTTTAATGAAAAACTGTTTTTT. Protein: CASRFSFNEKLFF. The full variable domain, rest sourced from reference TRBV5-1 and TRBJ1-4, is KAGVTQTPRYLIKTRGQQVTLSCSPISGHRSVSWYQQTPGQGLQFLFEYFSETQRNKGNFPGRFSGRQFSNSRSEMNVSTLELGDSALYLCASRFSFNEKLFFGSGTQLSVL.

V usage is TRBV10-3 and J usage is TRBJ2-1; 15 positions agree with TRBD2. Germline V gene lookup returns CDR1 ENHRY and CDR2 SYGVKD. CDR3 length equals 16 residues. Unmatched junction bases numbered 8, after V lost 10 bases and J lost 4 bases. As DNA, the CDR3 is TGTGCCACCTGGACTAGCGGGGGGGCGGGGTACAATGAGCAGTTCTTC. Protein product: CATWTSGGAGYNEQFF.

The CDR3 loop reads CASSYSIAGGRNEQFF. CDR3 bases: TGTGCCAGCAGTTACTCAATAGCGGGGGGGAGGAATGAGCAGTTCTTC. V gene TRBV6-2 or TRBV6-3 combines with J gene TRBJ2-1; TRBD2 matches at 11 bases. Trimming removed 0 bases from V and 7 bases from J; junction bases left unmatched: 5. The CDR3 spans 16 residues. Germline V gives CDR1 MNHEY, CDR2 SVGEGT.

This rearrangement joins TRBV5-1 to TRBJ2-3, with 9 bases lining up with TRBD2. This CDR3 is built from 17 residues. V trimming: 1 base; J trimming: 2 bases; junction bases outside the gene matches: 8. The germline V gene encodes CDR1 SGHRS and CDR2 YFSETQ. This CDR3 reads CASSLPQRGAPTDTQYF. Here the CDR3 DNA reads TGCGCCAGCAGCTTGCCCCAGCGGGGGGCCCCCACAGATACGCAGTATTTT.

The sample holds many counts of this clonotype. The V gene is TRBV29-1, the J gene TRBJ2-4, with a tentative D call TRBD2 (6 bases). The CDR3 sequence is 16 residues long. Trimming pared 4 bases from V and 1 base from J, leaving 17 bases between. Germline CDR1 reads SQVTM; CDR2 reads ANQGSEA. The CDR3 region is CSVVVGGRRAKNIQYF. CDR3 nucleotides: TGCAGCGTTGTTGTTGGGGGGAGAAGGGCCAAAAACATTCAGTACTTC.

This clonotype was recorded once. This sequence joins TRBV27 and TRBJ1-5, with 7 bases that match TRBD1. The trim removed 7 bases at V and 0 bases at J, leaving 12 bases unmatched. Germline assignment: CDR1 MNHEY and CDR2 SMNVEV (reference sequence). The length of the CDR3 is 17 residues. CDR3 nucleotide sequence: TGTGCCAGCACTCCCCTTGGGACAGCATATAGCAATCAGCCCCAGCATTTT. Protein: CASTPLGTAYSNQPQHF.

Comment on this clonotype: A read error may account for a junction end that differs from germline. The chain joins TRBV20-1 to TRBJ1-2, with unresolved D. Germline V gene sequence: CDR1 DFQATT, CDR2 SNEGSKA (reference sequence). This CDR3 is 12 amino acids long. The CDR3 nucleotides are TGCAGCGCTAGAGGTCGGCACGGGGGCTACACCTTC. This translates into CSARGRHGGYTF.

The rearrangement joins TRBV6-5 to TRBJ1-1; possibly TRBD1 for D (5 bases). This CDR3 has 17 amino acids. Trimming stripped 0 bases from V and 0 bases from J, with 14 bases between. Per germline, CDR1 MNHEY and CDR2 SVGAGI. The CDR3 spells CASSYSGQLFMNTEAFF. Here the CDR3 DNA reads TGTGCCAGCAGTTACTCGGGGCAGCTGTTCATGAACACTGAAGCTTTCTTT.

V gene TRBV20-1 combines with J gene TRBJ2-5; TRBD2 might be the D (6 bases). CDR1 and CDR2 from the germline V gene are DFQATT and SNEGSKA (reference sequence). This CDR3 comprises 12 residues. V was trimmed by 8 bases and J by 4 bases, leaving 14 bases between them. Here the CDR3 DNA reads TGCAGTCTCGGAAGGGGAGGAGAGACCCAGTACTTC. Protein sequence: CSLGRGGETQYF.

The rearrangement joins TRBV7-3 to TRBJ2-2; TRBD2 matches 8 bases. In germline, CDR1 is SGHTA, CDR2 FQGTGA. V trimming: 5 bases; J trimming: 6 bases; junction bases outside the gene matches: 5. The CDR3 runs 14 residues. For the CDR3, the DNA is TGTGCCAGCAGCCCCCGACTAGCGTCCGGGGAGCTGTTTTTT. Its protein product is CASSPRLASGELFF.